The clone carrying this T cell receptor (beta chain) was found a few times. The entry originates in a study of blood T cells in healthy people across ages. Next came a second PCR, run for roughly 7 to 12 cycles, which used a sample-barcoded 5' primer along with a J-beta primer mix. In TCRdb, the 5' RACE reads were re-called with MiXCR into one record per CDR3 protein. The sample includes 700,000 or so distinct CDR3 sequences, about 20% of them seen just once. CDR1 is SGHTA, CDR2 FQGNSA, per germline. CDR3 length: 15 residues. The ends lost 1 base at V and 4 bases at J; junction bases unmatched: 2. The chain carries TRBV7-2 and TRBJ2-1; 9 positions match TRBD2. Sequencing was done on a sample of blood. The origin of this receptor is a man between 65 and 85 years old in good health. The CDR3 DNA sequence: TGTGCCAGCAGCTTAGGCGGGAGGGAATACAATGAGCAGTTCTTC. Encoded protein: CASSLGGREYNEQFF.